This T cell receptor beta chain was profiled in a study of T cells in Graves' hyperthyroidism and ophthalmopathy. There were TCR beta CDR3 regions amplified from RNA transcripts. Primed by the HTBI set, a first-round RT-PCR was run on the TCR CDR3. TCRdb reprocessed the multiplex PCR reads via MiXCR and lists one record per CDR3 protein. The sample lists some 400,000 distinct CDR3 sequences, 13% seen once, with 20% in the top ten. This clonotype was counted ten times or more. Per the germline V gene, CDR1 is SNHLY and CDR2 is FYNNEI. V was shortened by 2 bases and J by 3 bases, with 11 bases between the two germline ends. The CDR3 has 15 amino acids.

The chain links TRBV2 to TRBJ1-5; no reliable D call. The TCR comes from a man aged 25-45 years with Graves' hyperthyroidism that later progressed to Graves' ophthalmopathy. The sequenced sample consisted of blood. DNA for the CDR3: TGTGCCAGCAGTGAACAAACTTTGGTCAATCAGCCCCAGCATTTT. Its protein is CASSEQTLVNQPQHF.